This entry concerns a single TCR beta chain. This record comes from a study of cytotoxic CD8 clonotypes in ibrutinib-treated CLL. Here immunoSEQ multiplex PCR was the method, and the copy in TCRdb shows in-frame clones only, minus some. The sample includes about 330,000 clones, 67% of them seen just once. CDR1 and CDR2 from the germline V gene are SGDLS and YYNGEE. The CDR3 covers 14 residues. The trim removed 1 base at V and 7 bases at J, leaving 6 bases unmatched. This receptor was obtained from a human donor with chronic lymphocytic leukemia. The material sequenced was PBMCs, taken after 36 months of ibrutinib treatment. This chain links TRBV9 with TRBJ1-2; 8 bases map to TRBD1. The CDR3 DNA is TGTGCCAGCAGCGTAAGGCAGGGGGCCGGTGGCTACACCTTC. This gives the protein CASSVRQGAGGYTF.